This TCR beta chain was obtained from a study of blood T cell repertoires in COVID-19 (dated by TCRdb to the early 2020s). Broadly, across the study: The collaborator samples originated in the United States, Italy and Spain and spanned the acute and convalescent phases of COVID-19. Where HLA class I and class II types were available, the types were taken from metadata supplied by the sample provider, not from assay-based typing. The prospective study material was composed of cDNA or gDNA derived from T cells, B-cell-depleted T cells, or PBMCs. The sample metadata nearly always contained a de-identified subject ID, COVID-19 status, age in years and sex. Deeply sampled blood TCRbeta repertoires from subjects exposed to, actively infected with, or recovered from COVID-19 were included in the dataset. A freely available public database, intended as a resource for researchers studying the immune response to SARS-CoV-2, is where the repertoires were released. The samples were drawn from the first 160 participants of the ongoing ImmuneRACE study and from 950 to 1,500 subjects provided by 6 global collaborators. Summary of the overall study and its limitations: How much clinical and demographic metadata was included differed by source and by participant, and the metadata was provided uncurated.

Participants in the prospective study were aged roughly 18 to 100 years, lived in some 24 United States geographic areas, and enrolled through a virtual design. In the prospective study, participants were assigned to cohorts based on the clinical history participants reported in a screening survey and a study questionnaire. For ImmuneRACE Cohort 3, a participant was defined as recovered based on two consecutive negative NP/OP PCR tests, clearance by a healthcare professional, or resolution of symptoms. In the prospective study, whole blood, serum and a nasopharyngeal or oropharyngeal swab were collected from each participant by mobile phlebotomists. Participants in the prospective study had the option to provide additional blood draws and questionnaires over an approximately 2-month period. Before DNA extraction, blood samples from the prospective study were shipped at room temperature or frozen.

This clone was counted once. Its recognized antigen is unknown. No base qualities exist here, and no much larger clone lies one base off it. TCRbeta CDR3 regions were amplified from genomic DNA using the immunoSEQ Assay, a bias-controlled multiplex PCR. In the authors' own workflow: Within the assay, amplification of reference gene primers was used to estimate how many nucleated cells each sample contained. Sequence reads were collapsed and filtered to measure the absolute abundance of every unique TCRbeta CDR3 rearrangement. For each sample, productive Simpson clonality was calculated by taking the square root of Simpson's diversity index across productive rearrangements. TCRdb holds this immuneACCESS table with in-frame rearrangements only. Some clones are missing; in checked studies, unresolved V genes explain under half, and the rest has no known cause. V and J calls and clone size are copied from that table; D and trimming were computed from the DNA. The sample has over 250,000 clones on record, roughly nine tenths of them singletons. Around 2.5% of the sample goes to the ten largest clones.

Trimming accounts for 6 bases at V and 6 bases at J, while the number of junction bases matched to no gene is 14. Per the germline V gene (reference sequence), LGHDT is the CDR1 and YNNKEL is the CDR2. Taken from cysteine to phenylalanine, the CDR3 has 16 residues. Of all the DNA, just the CDR3 is kept, 48 bases in frame from base 1. The sample was PBMCs or T cells enriched from blood (not recorded which). The clonotype comes from a man aged 55 to 70 who had recovered from COVID-19. The rearrangement joined TRBV3-1 (or the pseudogene TRBV3-2) to TRBJ2-1; 7 central nucleotides agree with TRBD1. The nucleotides read TGTGCCAGCAGTAATTTCGACAGGGTGGCAATCAATGAGCAGTTCTTC. Its translation reads: CASSNFDRVAINEQFF.